A selection of T cell receptor beta chains follows, all from one sample in a study of T cell changes during pregnancy in multiple sclerosis. The assay was immunoSEQ multiplex PCR, and TCRdb's table has in-frame clones only and misses some. The sample carries roughly 9,900 clones, 80% to 90% recorded once. The sample in question was CD8+ T cells from peripheral blood mononuclear cells, obtained in the first trimester of pregnancy. The receptor set was obtained from a female donor in good health, enrolled as a control in a pregnancy study. The CDR3 runs from the conserved cysteine through the conserved F or W. D genes are given only for firm matches. Size tells how often a clone was seen (once, few, many) or the class of an expanded clone, and some rows leave it out.

d_call,v_call,j_call,clone_size,cdr3_nt,cdr3_aa
.,TRBV15,TRBJ1-5,.,TGTGCCACCAGCAGAGATCTAGGTCTAAATCAGCCCCAGCATTTT,CATSRDLGLNQPQHF
.,TRBV15,TRBJ1-5,.,TGTGCCACCAGCATAGCCCTGAGGAAAGGAGTAAGCAATCAGCCCCAGCATTTT,CATSIALRKGVSNQPQHF
.,TRBV27,TRBJ2-7,.,TGTGCCAGCAGTCCGACAGGTCTGGAGCAGTACTTC,CASSPTGLEQYF
TRBD1,TRBV9,TRBJ2-2,.,TGTGCCAGCAGCGGCCAGGGGGCTTACACCGGGGAGCTGTTTTTT,CASSGQGAYTGELFF
.,TRBV6-4,TRBJ2-3,.,TGTGCCAGCAGTCCAGGGGAAGATACGCAGTATTTT,CASSPGEDTQYF
.,TRBV6-1,TRBJ1-5,once,TGTGCCAGCAGTGAAGGACTTTTTAATCAGCCCCAGCATTTT,CASSEGLFNQPQHF
TRBD1,TRBV2,TRBJ1-1,once,TGTGCCAGCAGTGGGACAGGGCGGAACACTGAAGCTTTCTTT,CASSGTGRNTEAFF
TRBD1,TRBV19,TRBJ1-4,.,TGTGCCAGTAGCCCCATCCCACAGGGGAGTGAAAAACTGTTTTTT,CASSPIPQGSEKLFF
.,TRBV6-1,TRBJ1-1,.,TGTGCCAGCAGTGAAAAACGTATTACAGAGAACACTGAAGCTTTCTTT,CASSEKRITENTEAFF
TRBD2,TRBV18,TRBJ2-5,.,TGTGCCAGCTCACCGTCCTTGACGGGGGGGCCGAAAGAGACCCAGTACTTC,CASSPSLTGGPKETQYF
.,TRBV27,TRBJ1-1,once,TGTGCCAGCAGTTTTGGAGCTGAAGCTTTCTTT,CASSFGAEAFF
TRBD1,TRBV13,TRBJ2-6,.,TGTGCCAGCAGCCCTCGAATGGGACAGGTTTTCTCTGGGGCCAACGTCCTGACTTTC,CASSPRMGQVFSGANVLTF
TRBD1,TRBV9,TRBJ2-2,.,TGTGCCAGCAGCGTATCCGTTTCCGGGACAGGGGTCACCGGGGAGCTGTTTTTT,CASSVSVSGTGVTGELFF
.,TRBV9,TRBJ1-1,.,TGTGCCAGCAGCGCCAGCGAAACAGGGATGAACACTGAAGCTTTCTTT,CASSASETGMNTEAFF
.,TRBV5-1,TRBJ2-5,once,TGCGCCAGCAGCTATTTGTCGGAGCCCCAGTACTTC,CASSYLSEPQYF
.,TRBV19,TRBJ1-1,.,TGTGCCAGTAGTCGCGCCCCGGCTGAAGCTTTCTTT,CASSRAPAEAFF
.,TRBV27,TRBJ1-2,.,TGTGCCAGCAGTTTTCGGGGGGAAGACTATGGCTACACCTTC,CASSFRGEDYGYTF
.,TRBV10-3,TRBJ2-4,.,TGTGCCATCAGCGAGGCGGGGGCCGAAGCCAAAAACATTCAGTACTTC,CAISEAGAEAKNIQYF
.,TRBV30,TRBJ1-1,.,TGTGCCTGGAGTTCAGGGCCTGGGACTGAAGCTTTCTTT,CAWSSGPGTEAFF
.,TRBV4-1,TRBJ1-2,.,TGCGCCAGCAGCCAAGTGTGGGGAGAAATCTATGGCCACACCTTC,CASSQVWGEIYGHTF
TRBD1,TRBV10-3,TRBJ1-2,.,TGTGCCATCAGTGAGCCTGAAGGGACAGCTTATGGCTACACCTTC,CAISEPEGTAYGYTF
.,TRBV6-1,TRBJ2-7,.,TGTGCCAGCCTAACAGCAAATTCCTACGAGCAGTACTTC,CASLTANSYEQYF
.,TRBV19,TRBJ1-5,few,TGTGCCAGTAGTATATCCGACAGGAATCAGCCCCAGCATTTT,CASSISDRNQPQHF
TRBD2,TRBV12-5,TRBJ2-1,.,TGTGCTAGTGGTTTGGTGCTGACTAGCGGGGGGGCCAAGGATGAGCAGTTCTTC,CASGLVLTSGGAKDEQFF